The T cell receptor (beta chain) described here comes from a study of T cell responses to AZD1222 COVID-19 vaccine. V shed 5 bases and J shed 0 bases, with 17 bases lying between them. The CDR3 has 16 residues. CDR1 and CDR2 from the germline V gene are LNHDA and SQIVND (reference sequence). Worth noting for this clone: Its antigen is as yet unknown.

Study results and limitations: None of the repertoires were sampled until the peak T cell response had passed. Reports say nearly half of spike-specific TCRs go after unmutated variant regions.

The table came from immunoSEQ multiplex PCR; TCRdb's copy has only in-frame clones and leaves some out. Found here are roughly 120,000 clones, around 85% of them singletons; the top ten hold about 8.5%. This TCR was sampled from an adult in good health. This sample comprised peripheral blood, obtained on day 0 of AZD1222 vaccination. The V gene is TRBV19, the J gene TRBJ2-7; the D gene is possibly TRBD1 (7 bases). As DNA, the CDR3 is TGTGCCAGTAGTGAGGATCAGGGGGGCAGCTCCTACGAGCAGTACTTC. It encodes CASSEDQGGSSYEQYF.